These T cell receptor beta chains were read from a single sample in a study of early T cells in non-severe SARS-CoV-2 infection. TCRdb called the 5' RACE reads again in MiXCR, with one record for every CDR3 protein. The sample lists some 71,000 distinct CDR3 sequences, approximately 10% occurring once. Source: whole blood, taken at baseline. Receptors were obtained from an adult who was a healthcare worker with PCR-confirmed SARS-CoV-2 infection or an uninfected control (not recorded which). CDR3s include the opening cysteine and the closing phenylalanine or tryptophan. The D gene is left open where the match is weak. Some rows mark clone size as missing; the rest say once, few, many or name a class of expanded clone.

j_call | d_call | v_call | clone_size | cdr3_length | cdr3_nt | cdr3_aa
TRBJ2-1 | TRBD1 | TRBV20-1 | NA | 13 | TGCAGTGCTATAAGGGGGCGCAACCATGAGCAGTTCTTC | CSAIRGRNHEQFF
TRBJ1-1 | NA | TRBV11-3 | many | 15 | TGTGCCAGCAGCTCACCGGCGGCTCGGGGCGCTGAAGCTTTCTTT | CASSSPAARGAEAFF
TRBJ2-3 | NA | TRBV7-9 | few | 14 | TGTGCCAGCAGCTTAGCCGGGAACACAGATACGCAGTATTTT | CASSLAGNTDTQYF
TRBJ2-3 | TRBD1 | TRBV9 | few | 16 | TGTGCCAGCAGCGAAGACAGGGGGCGAAACACAGATACGCAGTATTTT | CASSEDRGRNTDTQYF
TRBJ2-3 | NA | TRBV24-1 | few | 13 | TGTGCCACCAGTGATTCTGGACGAATTGGGCAGTATTTT | CATSDSGRIGQYF
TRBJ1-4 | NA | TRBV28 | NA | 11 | TGTGCCAGCAGGGGGTACGAAAAACTGTTTTTT | CASRGYEKLFF
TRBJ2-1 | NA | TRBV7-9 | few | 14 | TGTGCCAGCAGCCCCTCGGACCCGCAGAATGAGCAGTTCTTC | CASSPSDPQNEQFF
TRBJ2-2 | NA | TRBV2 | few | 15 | TGTGCCAGCAGTGAAGCTGGGGGGGCTAACGGGGAGCTGTTTTTT | CASSEAGGANGELFF
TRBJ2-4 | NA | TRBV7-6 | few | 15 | TGTGCCAGCAGCCCCTCGGGGGAAGCCAAAAACATTCAGTACTTC | CASSPSGEAKNIQYF
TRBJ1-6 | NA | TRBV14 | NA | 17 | TGTGCCAGCAGCCAAGGCGCCGGCCGGGGGTATAATTCACCCCTCCACTTT | CASSQGAGRGYNSPLHF
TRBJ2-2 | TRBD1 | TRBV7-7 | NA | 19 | TGTGCCAGCAGCTCCGCAGACAGGGACGTGGGTTCGAACACCGGGGAGCTGTTTTTT | CASSSADRDVGSNTGELFF
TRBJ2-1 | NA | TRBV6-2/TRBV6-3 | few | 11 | TGTGCCAGCAGTCATAGTTGGAAGCAGTTCTTC | CASSHSWKQFF
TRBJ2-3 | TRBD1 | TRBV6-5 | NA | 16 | TGTGCCAGCAGTAAACACCGGGACAGGGGGACAGATACGCAGTATTTT | CASSKHRDRGTDTQYF
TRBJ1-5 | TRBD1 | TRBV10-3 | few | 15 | TGTGCCATCAGTGAGAGGGACAGTAGCAATCAGCCCCAGCATTTT | CAISERDSSNQPQHF
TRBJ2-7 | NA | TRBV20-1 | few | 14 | TGCAGTGCTACGGACCGTCCGTTTTTCTACGAGCAGTACTTC | CSATDRPFFYEQYF
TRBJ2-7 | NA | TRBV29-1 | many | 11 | TGCAGCGTTGGGGACTCCTCACGGCAGTACTTC | CSVGDSSRQYF
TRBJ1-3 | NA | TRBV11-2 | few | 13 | TGTGCCAGCAGCTTAGCTCGCGATCGAGCCATATATTTT | CASSLARDRAIYF
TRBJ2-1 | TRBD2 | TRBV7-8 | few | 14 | TGTGCCAGCAGCTTAAGCGGGACTGTAAATGAGCAGTTCTTC | CASSLSGTVNEQFF
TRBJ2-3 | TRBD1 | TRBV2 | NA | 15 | TGTGCCAGCAGCCGGGACAGAGTAAACACAGATACGCAGTATTTT | CASSRDRVNTDTQYF
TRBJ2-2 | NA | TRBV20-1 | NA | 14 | TGCAGTGCTAGATACGGGACGAACACCGGGGAGCTGTTTTTT | CSARYGTNTGELFF
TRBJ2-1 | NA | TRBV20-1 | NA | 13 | TGCAGTGCCTACGGGGGAGACTACAATGAGCAGTTCTTC | CSAYGGDYNEQFF
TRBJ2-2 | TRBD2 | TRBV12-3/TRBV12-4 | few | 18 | TGTGCCAGCAGTTCCCCTAGCGGGGGGGTTGCGAACACCGGGGAGCTGTTTTTT | CASSSPSGGVANTGELFF
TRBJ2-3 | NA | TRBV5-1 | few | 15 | TGCGCCAGCGGGGGTTCCCCGGCTAGCACAGATACGCAGTATTTT | CASGGSPASTDTQYF